The entry that follows covers one T cell receptor (beta chain) sequence. This entry is derived from a study of sequential checkpoint blockade in melanoma. Study-wide context: Arm A got nivolumab then ipilimumab; arm B the reverse, 1:1. Each arm's sequence ended with maintenance nivolumab.

The germline CDR1 and CDR2 sequences are MNHEY and SVGAGI. Trimming removed 0 bases from V and 7 bases from J, with 15 bases in between. CDR3 length: 15 residues. Profiled with immunoSEQ multiplex PCR; TCRdb holds only in-frame clones, not every one. Seen here are approximately 7,500 clones, nearly 60% observed once, and the top ten hold roughly a sixth. Treatment in this sample: randomized to nivolumab then ipilimumab (arm A) or the reverse (arm B). DNA-damaging chemotherapy had not been given to any patient beforehand. From thawed PBMCs, live CD3+CD8+ cells negative for CD19 and CD56 were sorted. The source of this sequence is a human donor with melanoma. The chain couples TRBV6-5 to TRBJ1-2, with D maybe TRBD1 (5 bases). The sequenced sample was CD8+ T cells sorted from blood (inferred from file names), obtained from a patient given nivolumab and ipilimumab in sequence. This CDR3 reads CASSYSSGDFRGYTF. CDR3 sequence (DNA): TGTGCCAGCAGTTACTCGTCCGGGGACTTTCGTGGCTACACCTTC.